A selection of T cell receptor beta chains follows, all from one sample in a study of blood T cell repertoires in COVID-19. Using immunoSEQ multiplex PCR, the repertoire was profiled, and TCRdb retains in-frame clones only, with some absent. The table has around 200,000 clones, 86% seen once. The sample consisted of PBMCs or T cells enriched from blood (not recorded which). The source of these receptors is a woman aged 30 to 39 who had been exposed to COVID-19. The CDR3 runs from the conserved cysteine through the conserved F or W. Fields, in order: V gene, J gene, clone size, D gene, CDR3 protein, CDR3 DNA. The D gene is left open where the match is weak. Part of the rows lack a size; the others show once, few, many or a class for expanded clones.

V: TRBV5-1; J: TRBJ1-6; size: NA; D: NA; CDR3: CASSLDAGVSYNSPLHF; DNA: TGCGCCAGCAGCTTGGACGCGGGCGTTTCTTATAATTCACCCCTCCACTTT
V: TRBV5-1; J: TRBJ2-1; size: NA; D: NA; CDR3: CASSPPGGGANEQFF; DNA: TGCGCCAGCAGCCCTCCCGGCGGCGGGGCCAATGAGCAGTTCTTC
V: TRBV19; J: TRBJ2-1; size: NA; D: TRBD2; CDR3: CASSTSGGVYNEQFF; DNA: TGTGCCAGTAGTACTAGCGGGGGGGTCTACAATGAGCAGTTCTTC
V: TRBV19; J: TRBJ1-5; size: NA; D: TRBD1; CDR3: CASSPRDRGAMVSQHF; DNA: TGTGCCAGTAGTCCCCGGGACAGGGGGGCTATGGTGTCCCAGCATTTT
V: TRBV9; J: TRBJ2-3; size: NA; D: NA; CDR3: CASSVGYSRTDTQYF; DNA: TGTGCCAGCAGCGTAGGGTACTCCCGCACAGATACGCAGTATTTT
V: TRBV9; J: TRBJ2-2; size: NA; D: TRBD1; CDR3: CASSPGQGATGALFF; DNA: TGTGCCAGCAGCCCCGGACAGGGGGCCACCGGGGCGCTGTTTTTT
V: TRBV5-1; J: TRBJ2-7; size: NA; D: NA; CDR3: CASSPLSSDIAFYEQYF; DNA: TGCGCCAGCAGCCCATTAAGTAGCGACATTGCATTCTACGAGCAGTACTTC
V: TRBV5-4; J: TRBJ1-4; size: NA; D: TRBD1; CDR3: CASSLEAAGGGEKLFF; DNA: TGTGCCAGCAGCTTGGAGGCCGCAGGGGGCGGTGAAAAACTGTTTTTT
V: TRBV18; J: TRBJ2-2; size: NA; D: TRBD1; CDR3: CASSPDRGTGELFF; DNA: TGTGCCAGCTCACCGGACAGGGGGACCGGGGAGCTGTTTTTT
V: TRBV19; J: TRBJ1-2; size: NA; D: TRBD1; CDR3: CASTLDRAHSNYGYTF; DNA: TGTGCCAGTACCTTGGACAGGGCGCATTCTAACTATGGCTACACCTTC
V: TRBV6-1; J: TRBJ2-7; size: NA; D: NA; CDR3: CASSEGGWTYEQYF; DNA: TGTGCCAGCAGTGAAGGAGGTTGGACCTACGAGCAGTACTTC
V: TRBV18; J: TRBJ2-7; size: NA; D: TRBD1; CDR3: CASSPGQGVTYEQYF; DNA: TGTGCCAGCTCACCGGGACAGGGGGTGACCTACGAGCAGTACTTC
V: TRBV30; J: TRBJ2-3; size: NA; D: NA; CDR3: CAWSQGTTDTQYF; DNA: TGTGCCTGGAGTCAGGGGACCACAGATACGCAGTATTTT
V: TRBV25-1; J: TRBJ2-3; size: NA; D: NA; CDR3: CASSEWGRGRDTQYF; DNA: TGTGCCAGCAGTGAATGGGGCAGGGGCCGAGATACGCAGTATTTT
V: TRBV18; J: TRBJ2-1; size: NA; D: NA; CDR3: CASSDNTGLSSSYNEQFF; DNA: TGTGCCAGCTCAGATAACACGGGACTTTCAAGCTCCTACAATGAGCAGTTCTTC
V: TRBV15; J: TRBJ2-2; size: NA; D: TRBD1; CDR3: CATSRQRQGVTRELFF; DNA: TGTGCCACCAGCAGACAGCGCCAGGGGGTAACCCGGGAGCTGTTTTTT
V: TRBV19; J: TRBJ1-3; size: once; D: TRBD1; CDR3: CASSTRDSSSGNTIYF; DNA: TGTGCCAGTAGTACACGGGACAGTAGCTCTGGAAACACCATATATTTT
V: TRBV4-2; J: TRBJ1-5; size: few; D: NA; CDR3: CASSQATGSSNQPQHF; DNA: TGTGCCAGCAGCCAAGCTACAGGGAGTTCCAATCAGCCCCAGCATTTT
V: TRBV28; J: TRBJ2-7; size: NA; D: TRBD2; CDR3: CASHPSGGYSYEQYF; DNA: TGTGCCAGCCACCCTAGCGGGGGATACTCCTACGAGCAGTACTTC
V: TRBV2; J: TRBJ1-1; size: NA; D: NA; CDR3: CATTSLDRSTEAFF; DNA: TGTGCCACGACCTCTCTTGACAGGAGCACTGAAGCTTTCTTT
V: TRBV7-9; J: TRBJ2-3; size: NA; D: NA; CDR3: CASSLGLADGADTQYF; DNA: TGTGCCAGCAGCTTAGGGCTAGCAGATGGGGCAGATACGCAGTATTTT
V: TRBV5-1; J: TRBJ1-1; size: NA; D: NA; CDR3: CASSLTGIEAFF; DNA: TGCGCCAGCAGCTTAACAGGGATTGAAGCTTTCTTT
V: TRBV6-5; J: TRBJ2-3; size: NA; D: TRBD2; CDR3: CASTIAGGPTDTQYF; DNA: TGTGCCAGCACTATAGCGGGGGGTCCCACAGATACGCAGTATTTT
V: TRBV27; J: TRBJ1-5; size: NA; D: NA; CDR3: CASSLLGGNQPQHF; DNA: TGTGCCAGCAGTTTATTGGGCGGGAATCAGCCCCAGCATTTT
V: TRBV3-1/TRBV3-2; J: TRBJ1-4; size: NA; D: NA; CDR3: CASSQLQGREKLFF; DNA: TGTGCCAGCAGCCAACTACAGGGACGGGAAAAACTGTTTTTT